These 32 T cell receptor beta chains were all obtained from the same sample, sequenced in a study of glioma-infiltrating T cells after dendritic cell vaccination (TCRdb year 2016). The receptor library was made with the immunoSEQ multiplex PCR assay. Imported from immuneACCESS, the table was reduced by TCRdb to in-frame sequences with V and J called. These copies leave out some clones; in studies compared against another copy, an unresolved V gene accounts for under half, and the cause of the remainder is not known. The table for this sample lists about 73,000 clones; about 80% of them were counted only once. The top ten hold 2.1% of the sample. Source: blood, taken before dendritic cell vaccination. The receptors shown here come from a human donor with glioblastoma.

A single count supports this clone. The CDR3 DNA is TGTGCCAGCAGCACTTACAGCAAAAACATTCAGTACTTC. Translation: CASSTYSKNIQYF. J is TRBJ2-4 and V is TRBV5-6; D gene ambiguous. Germline CDR1 reads SGHDT; CDR2 reads YYEEEE. The germline V and J ends were trimmed by 4 bases and 3 bases, with 8 bases remaining between them. The CDR3 extends over 13 amino acids.

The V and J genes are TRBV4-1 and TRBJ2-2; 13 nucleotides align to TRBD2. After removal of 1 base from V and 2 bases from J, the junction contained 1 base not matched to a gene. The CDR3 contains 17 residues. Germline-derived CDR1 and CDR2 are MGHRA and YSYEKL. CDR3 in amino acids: CASSQGLAGGNTGELFF. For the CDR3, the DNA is TGCGCCAGCAGCCAAGGACTAGCGGGAGGCAACACCGGGGAGCTGTTTTTT.

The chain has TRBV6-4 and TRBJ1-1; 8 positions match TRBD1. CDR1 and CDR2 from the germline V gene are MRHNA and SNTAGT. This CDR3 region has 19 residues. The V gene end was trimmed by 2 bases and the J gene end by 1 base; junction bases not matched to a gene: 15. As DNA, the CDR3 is TGTGCCAGCAGTGACACCTTTAGGACAGGGTCGTTCAGGAACACTGAAGCTTTCTTT. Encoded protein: CASSDTFRTGSFRNTEAFF.

CDR3 in DNA: TGTGCCAGCAGTGAATATGCGGGGAGCAGACAAGAGACCCAGTACTTC. Translating gives CASSEYAGSRQETQYF. V and J are TRBV25-1 and TRBJ2-5; tentatively, D is TRBD2 (6 bases). Germline loops: CDR1 MGHDK, CDR2 SYGVNS. This CDR3 spans 16 amino acids. Trimming took 0 bases from V and 2 from J, leaving 13 bases between them. The entire variable domain, with the rest obtained from reference TRBV25-1 and TRBJ2-5, is as follows: EADIYQTPRYLVIGTGKKITLECSQTMGHDKMYWYQQDPGMELHLIHYSYGVNSTEKGDLSSESTVSRIRTEHFPLTLESARPSHTSQYLCASSEYAGSRQETQYFGPGTRLLVL.

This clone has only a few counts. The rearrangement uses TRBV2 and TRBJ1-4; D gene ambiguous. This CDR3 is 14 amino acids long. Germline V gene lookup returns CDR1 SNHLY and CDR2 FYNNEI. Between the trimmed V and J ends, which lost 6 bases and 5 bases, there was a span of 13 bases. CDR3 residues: CASSISGFNEKLFF. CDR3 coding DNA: TGTGCCAGCAGCATCAGCGGCTTCAATGAAAAACTGTTTTTT. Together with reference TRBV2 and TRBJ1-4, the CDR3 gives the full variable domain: EPEVTQTPSHQVTQMGQEVILRCVPISNHLYFYWYRQILGQKVEFLVSFYNNEISEKSEIFDDQFSVERPDGSNFTLKIRSTKLEDSAMYFCASSISGFNEKLFFGSGTQLSVL.

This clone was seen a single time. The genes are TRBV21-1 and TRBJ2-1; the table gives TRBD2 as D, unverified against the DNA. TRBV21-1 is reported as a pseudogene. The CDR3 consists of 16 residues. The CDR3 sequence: CASSGTSVYSYNEQFF. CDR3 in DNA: TGTGCCTCATCCGGGACTAGCGTTTACTCCTACAATGAGCAGTTCTTC.

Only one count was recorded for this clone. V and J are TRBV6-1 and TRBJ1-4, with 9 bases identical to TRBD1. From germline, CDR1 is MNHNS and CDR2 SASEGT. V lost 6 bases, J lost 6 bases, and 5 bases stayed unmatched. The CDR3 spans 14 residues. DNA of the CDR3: TGTGCCAGCAGAAAGGACAGGGGAGATGAAAAACTGTTTTTT. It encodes CASRKDRGDEKLFF.

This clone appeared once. The CDR3 DNA is TGTGCCAGCAGACAGGGTTTGTATCAGCCCCAGCATTTT. Encoded protein: CASRQGLYQPQHF. The chain carries TRBV6-5 and TRBJ1-5; possibly TRBD1 for D (6 bases). The CDR3 length is 13 residues. Looked up from germline, CDR1 is MNHEY and CDR2 is SVGAGI. V lost 6 bases and J lost 5, with 11 bases in between.

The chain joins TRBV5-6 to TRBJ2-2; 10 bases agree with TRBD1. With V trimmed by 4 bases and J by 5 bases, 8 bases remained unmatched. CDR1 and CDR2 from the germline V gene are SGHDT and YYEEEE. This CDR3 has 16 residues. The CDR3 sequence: CASSIAPGQGTGELFF. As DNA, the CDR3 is TGTGCCAGCAGCATAGCTCCGGGACAGGGGACCGGGGAGCTGTTTTTT.

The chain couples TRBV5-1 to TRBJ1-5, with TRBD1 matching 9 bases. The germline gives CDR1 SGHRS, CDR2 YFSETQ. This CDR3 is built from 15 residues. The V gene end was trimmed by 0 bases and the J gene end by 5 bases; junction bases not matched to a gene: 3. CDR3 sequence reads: CASSLGDRAHQPQHF. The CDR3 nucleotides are TGCGCCAGCAGCTTGGGGGACAGGGCCCATCAGCCCCAGCATTTT.

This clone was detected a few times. The CDR3 region is CASSPTGSGRNTIYF. CDR3 nucleotides: TGTGCCAGCAGCCCGACAGGGTCGGGACGAAACACCATATATTTT. The gene calls are TRBV5-6 and TRBJ1-3; 7 nucleotides align to TRBD1. CDR1 and CDR2 (germline): SGHDT, YYEEEE. Trimming cost V 4 bases and J 5 bases; bases outside gene matches: 9. This CDR3 spans 15 amino acids.

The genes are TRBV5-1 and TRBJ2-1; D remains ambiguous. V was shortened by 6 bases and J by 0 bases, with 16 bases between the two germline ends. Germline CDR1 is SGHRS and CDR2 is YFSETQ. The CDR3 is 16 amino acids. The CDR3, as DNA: TGCGCCAGCAACCTGACTCCATCGAGCTCCTACAATGAGCAGTTCTTC. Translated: CASNLTPSSSYNEQFF.

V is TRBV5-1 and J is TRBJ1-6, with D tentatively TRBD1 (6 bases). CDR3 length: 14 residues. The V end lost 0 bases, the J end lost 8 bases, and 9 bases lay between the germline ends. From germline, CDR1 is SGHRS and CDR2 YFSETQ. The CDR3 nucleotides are TGCGCCAGCAGCTTGGAGCGGACAGATTCACCCCTCCACTTT. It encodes CASSLERTDSPLHF.

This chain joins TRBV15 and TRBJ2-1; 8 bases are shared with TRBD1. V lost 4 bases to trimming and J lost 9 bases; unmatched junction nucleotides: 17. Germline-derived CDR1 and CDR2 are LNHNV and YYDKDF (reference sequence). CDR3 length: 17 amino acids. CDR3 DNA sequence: TGTGCCACCAGCAATAGACGGACAGGGCGTTTGGGGGCTGAGCAGTTCTTC. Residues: CATSNRRTGRLGAEQFF.

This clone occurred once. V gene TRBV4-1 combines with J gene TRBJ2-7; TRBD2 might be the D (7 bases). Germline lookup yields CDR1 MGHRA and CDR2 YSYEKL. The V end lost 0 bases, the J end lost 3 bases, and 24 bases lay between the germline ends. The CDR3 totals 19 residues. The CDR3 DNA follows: TGCGCCAGCAGCCAAGACCCGGTCGGAGGGGGAGGGCCACGCTACGAGCAGTACGTC. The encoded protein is CASSQDPVGGGGPRYEQYV.

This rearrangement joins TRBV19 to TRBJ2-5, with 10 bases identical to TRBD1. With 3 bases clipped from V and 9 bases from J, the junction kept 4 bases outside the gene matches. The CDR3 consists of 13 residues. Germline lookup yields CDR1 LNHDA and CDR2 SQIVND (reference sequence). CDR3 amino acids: CASSIPGQGSQYF. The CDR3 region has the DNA TGTGCCAGTAGTATTCCGGGACAGGGGTCCCAGTACTTC.

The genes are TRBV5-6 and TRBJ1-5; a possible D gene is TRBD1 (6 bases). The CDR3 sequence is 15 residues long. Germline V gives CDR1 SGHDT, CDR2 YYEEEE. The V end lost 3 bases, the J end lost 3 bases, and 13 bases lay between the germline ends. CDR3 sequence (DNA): TGTGCCAGCAGCTCCTTGGACAGACTCAATCAGCCCCAGCATTTT. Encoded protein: CASSSLDRLNQPQHF.

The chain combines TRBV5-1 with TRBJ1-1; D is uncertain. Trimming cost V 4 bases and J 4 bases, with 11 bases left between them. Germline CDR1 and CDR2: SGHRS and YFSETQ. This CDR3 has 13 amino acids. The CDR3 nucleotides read TGCGCCAGCAGCAGTGGCCCGGGCACTGAAGCTTTCTTT. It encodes CASSSGPGTEAFF.

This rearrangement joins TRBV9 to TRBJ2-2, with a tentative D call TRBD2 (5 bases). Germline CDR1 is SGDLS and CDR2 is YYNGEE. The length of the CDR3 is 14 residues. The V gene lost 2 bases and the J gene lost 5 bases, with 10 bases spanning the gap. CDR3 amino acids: CASSVRGWTGELFF. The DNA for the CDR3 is TGTGCCAGCAGCGTTCGGGGATGGACCGGGGAGCTGTTTTTT.

CDR3: CASSHVGQGWRSPLHF. In DNA, the CDR3 is TGCGCCAGCAGCCATGTCGGACAGGGCTGGAGATCACCCCTCCACTTT. The V and J genes are TRBV4-1 and TRBJ1-6; the match to TRBD1 covers 8 bases. V was pared by 3 bases and J by 10 bases, with 11 bases of the junction left unmatched. CDR1 is MGHRA, CDR2 YSYEKL, per germline. This CDR3 is 16 amino acids long.

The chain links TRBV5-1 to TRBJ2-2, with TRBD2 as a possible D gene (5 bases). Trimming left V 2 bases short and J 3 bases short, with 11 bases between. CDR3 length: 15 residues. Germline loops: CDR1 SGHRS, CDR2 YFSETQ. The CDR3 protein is CASSLTRVDTGELFF. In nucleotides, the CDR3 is TGCGCCAGCAGCTTAACTAGGGTAGACACCGGGGAGCTGTTTTTT.

The CDR3 sequence is CASSSRTGVDYEQYF. The CDR3 DNA follows: TGTGCCAGCAGTTCTCGGACAGGGGTTGACTACGAGCAGTACTTC. The V gene is TRBV7-9, the J gene TRBJ2-5, with 9 bases fitting TRBD1. The J call is in doubt because the DNA end fits TRBJ2-7 better. Germline V CDR1 and CDR2: SEHNR, FQNEAQ (reference sequence). There are 15 residues in the CDR3.

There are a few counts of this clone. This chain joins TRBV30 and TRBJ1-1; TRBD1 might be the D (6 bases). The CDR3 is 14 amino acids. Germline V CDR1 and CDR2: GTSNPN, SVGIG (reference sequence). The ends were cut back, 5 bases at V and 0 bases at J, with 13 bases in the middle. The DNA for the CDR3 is TGTGCCTGGGGACTCGGGGGGCTGAACACTGAAGCTTTCTTT. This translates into CAWGLGGLNTEAFF.

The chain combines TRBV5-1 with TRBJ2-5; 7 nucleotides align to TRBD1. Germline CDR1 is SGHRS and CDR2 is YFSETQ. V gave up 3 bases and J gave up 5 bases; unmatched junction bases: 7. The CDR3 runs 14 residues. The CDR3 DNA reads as TGCGCCAGCAGCTGGGGGACAGCACAGGAGACCCAGTACTTC. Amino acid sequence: CASSWGTAQETQYF.

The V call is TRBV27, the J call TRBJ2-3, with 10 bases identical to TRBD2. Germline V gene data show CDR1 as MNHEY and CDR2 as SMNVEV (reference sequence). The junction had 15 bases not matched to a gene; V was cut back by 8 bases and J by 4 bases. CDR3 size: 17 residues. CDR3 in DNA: TGTGCCAGCGGGCCGGGGCTAGCGGGGGAATGTGCAGATACGCAGTATTTT. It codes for CASGPGLAGECADTQYF.

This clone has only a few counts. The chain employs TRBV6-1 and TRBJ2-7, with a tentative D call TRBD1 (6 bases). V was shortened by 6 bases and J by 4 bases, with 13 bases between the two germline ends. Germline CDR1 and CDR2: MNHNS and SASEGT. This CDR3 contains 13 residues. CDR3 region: CASSSQGSYEQYV. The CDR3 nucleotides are TGTGCCAGCAGCTCCCAGGGGTCATACGAGCAGTACGTC.

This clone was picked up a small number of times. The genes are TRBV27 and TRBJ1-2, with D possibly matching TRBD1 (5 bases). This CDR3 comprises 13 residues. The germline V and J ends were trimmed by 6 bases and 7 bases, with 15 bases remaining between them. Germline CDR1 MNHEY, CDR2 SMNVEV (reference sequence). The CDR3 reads CASSPVGQRGYTF. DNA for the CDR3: TGTGCCAGCAGCCCCGTGGGGCAGCGTGGCTACACCTTC.

This CDR3 is CASSDKTRTSGRALGYNEQFF. CDR3 nucleotides: TGCGCCAGCAGCGACAAGACCAGGACTAGCGGGAGGGCTTTGGGCTACAATGAGCAGTTCTTC. The chain couples TRBV5-1 to TRBJ2-1, with 15 bases that match TRBD2. CDR3 length equals 21 residues. J lost 3 bases, V lost 4 bases, and 17 bases had no gene match. Per germline, CDR1 SGHRS and CDR2 YFSETQ.

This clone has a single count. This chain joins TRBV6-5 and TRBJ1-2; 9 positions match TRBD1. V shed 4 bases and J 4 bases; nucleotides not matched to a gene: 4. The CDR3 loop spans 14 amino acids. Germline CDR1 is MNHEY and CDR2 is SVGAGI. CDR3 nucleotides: TGTGCCAGCAGTTCCGGACAGGGGAGCTATGGCTACACCTTC. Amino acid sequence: CASSSGQGSYGYTF.

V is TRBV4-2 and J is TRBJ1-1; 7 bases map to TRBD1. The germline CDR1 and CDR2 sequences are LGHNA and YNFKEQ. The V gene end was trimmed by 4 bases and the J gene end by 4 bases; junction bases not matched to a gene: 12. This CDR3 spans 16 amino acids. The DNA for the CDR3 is TGTGCCAGCAGCCCAGAGGGGACAGCACTTACCACTGAAGCTTTCTTT. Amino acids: CASSPEGTALTTEAFF.

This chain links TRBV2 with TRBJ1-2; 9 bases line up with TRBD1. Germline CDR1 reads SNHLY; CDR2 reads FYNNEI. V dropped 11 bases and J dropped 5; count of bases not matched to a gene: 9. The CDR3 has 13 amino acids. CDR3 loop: CAAKGTGTYGYTF. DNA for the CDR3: TGTGCCGCAAAGGGGACAGGGACGTATGGCTACACCTTC.

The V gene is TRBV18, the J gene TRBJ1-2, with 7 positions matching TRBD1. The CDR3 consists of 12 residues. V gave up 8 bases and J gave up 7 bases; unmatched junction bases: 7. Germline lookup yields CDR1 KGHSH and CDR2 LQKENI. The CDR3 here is CASTQGDGGYTF. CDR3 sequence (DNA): TGTGCCAGCACCCAGGGGGATGGTGGCTACACCTTC. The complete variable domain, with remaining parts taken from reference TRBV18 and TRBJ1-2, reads NAGVMQNPRHLVRRRGQEARLRCSPMKGHSHVYWYRQLPEEGLKFMVYLQKENIIDESGMPKERFSAEFPKEGPSILRIQQVVRGDSAAYFCASTQGDGGYTFGSGTRLTVV.